The 28 T cell receptor beta chains below were found in one sample sequenced in a study of blood T cell repertoires in COVID-19. Here immunoSEQ multiplex PCR was the method, and the copy in TCRdb shows in-frame clones only, minus some. This table holds more than 85,000 clones, roughly 85% found once. Specimen: peripheral blood. These receptors originate from a woman in her fifties or sixties with acute or convalescent COVID-19.

The rearrangement links TRBV5-1 to TRBJ2-1, with 13 bases lining up with TRBD2. Germline lookup yields CDR1 SGHRS and CDR2 YFSETQ. V was clipped by 3 bases and J by 5 bases; unmatched bases: 5. The CDR3 has 16 amino acids. CDR3 DNA: TGCGCCAGCAGCTCTGGGGGACTAGCGGGAAACAATGAGCAGTTCTTC. Its protein product is CASSSGGLAGNNEQFF.

The sample holds one count of this clone. The chain has TRBV11-3 and TRBJ2-3; maybe TRBD2 (6 bases). Deletions cut 5 bases from V and 2 bases from J, with 17 bases between. Looked up from germline, CDR1 is SGHNT and CDR2 is YENEEA. The CDR3 loop spans 16 amino acids. The CDR3 reads CASSPGRRDSTDTQYF. In nucleotides, the CDR3 is TGTGCCAGCAGCCCCGGTAGGCGGGACTCCACAGATACGCAGTATTTT.

The chain carries TRBV6-5 and TRBJ2-1; 7 bases agree with TRBD2. The V gene end was trimmed by 11 bases and the J gene end by 8 bases; junction bases not matched to a gene: 15. There are 14 residues in the CDR3. The germline V gene encodes CDR1 MNHEY and CDR2 SVGAGI. The CDR3 is CAVREGLLADEQFF. The CDR3 coding sequence is TGTGCCGTCAGGGAGGGCCTCCTTGCGGATGAGCAGTTCTTC.

This clone was counted a single time. V usage is TRBV5-1 and J usage is TRBJ2-7; TRBD2 aligns across 11 bases. Trimming removed 4 bases from V and 4 bases from J; junction bases left unmatched: 4. This CDR3 has 14 residues. Germline assignment: CDR1 SGHRS and CDR2 YFSETQ. CDR3 region: CASSPTSGNYEQYF. The CDR3 DNA reads as TGCGCCAGCAGCCCGACTAGCGGGAATTACGAGCAGTACTTC.

The V gene is TRBV11-3, the J gene TRBJ2-1, with 7 bases lining up with TRBD2. Trimming removed 2 bases from V and 0 bases from J; junction bases left unmatched: 4. The germline CDR1 and CDR2 sequences are SGHNT and YENEEA. The CDR3 loop spans 16 amino acids. The CDR3 loop reads CASSLTRGSSYNEQFF. CDR3 nucleotides: TGTGCCAGCAGCTTAACTCGCGGGAGCTCCTACAATGAGCAGTTCTTC.

V usage is TRBV9 and J usage is TRBJ1-2; no clear D. CDR3 length equals 15 residues. CDR1 SGDLS and CDR2 YYNGEE come from the germline V gene. V lost 2 bases, J lost 0 bases, and 11 bases lay in between. The CDR3 DNA is TGTGCCAGCAGCGTTTATGGCCCTGCTAACTATGGCTACACCTTC. It yields the protein CASSVYGPANYGYTF.

The V and J genes are TRBV14 and TRBJ1-3; D is undetermined. From germline, CDR1 is SGHDN and CDR2 FVKESK. The CDR3 consists of 16 residues. Trimming stripped 1 base from V and 0 bases from J, with 10 bases between. The CDR3 DNA sequence: TGTGCCAGCAGCCAAGGCCGAAGAGTCTCTGGAAACACCATATATTTT. Translating gives CASSQGRRVSGNTIYF.

This chain links TRBV5-1 with TRBJ1-4; a possible D gene is TRBD1 (5 bases). Germline V gives CDR1 SGHRS, CDR2 YFSETQ. This CDR3 contains 14 residues. V lost 4 bases and J 6 bases, leaving 13 bases between the germline ends. The DNA for the CDR3 is TGCGCCAGCAGCACCGGACACGGGTATGAAAAACTGTTTTTT. It specifies CASSTGHGYEKLFF.

The CDR3 spells CASSMIQGGHEQFF. In DNA form, the CDR3 reads TGTGCCAGTAGTATGATCCAGGGTGGTCATGAGCAGTTCTTC. This rearrangement joins TRBV19 to TRBJ2-1, with D possibly matching TRBD1 (5 bases). This CDR3 is built from 14 residues. Germline CDR1 LNHDA, CDR2 SQIVND (reference sequence). Trimming took off 3 bases at V and 8 bases at J, with 14 bases between the two ends.

The V call is TRBV28, the J call TRBJ1-5; a weak D match, TRBD1 (5 bases). The CDR3 is 13 amino acids. Trimming left V 3 bases short and J 8 bases short, with 11 bases between. Germline loops: CDR1 MDHEN, CDR2 SYDVKM. The CDR3 nucleotides are TGTGCCAGCAGTTTCTCAGGGTGGAAGCCCCAGCATTTT. It specifies CASSFSGWKPQHF.

V and J are TRBV10-1 and TRBJ1-1; TRBD1 matches 7 bases. CDR3 size: 13 residues. Germline V gives CDR1 WNHNN, CDR2 SYGVQD (reference sequence). V was pared by 7 bases and J by 1 base, with 3 bases of the junction left unmatched. The CDR3 here is CASNDRANTEAFF. The CDR3 region has the DNA TGCGCCAGCAATGACAGGGCGAACACTGAAGCTTTCTTT.

This clone appeared a few times. The chain carries TRBV2 and TRBJ1-2; no clear D. This CDR3 region has 12 residues. CDR1 SNHLY and CDR2 FYNNEI come from the germline V gene. V shed 6 bases and J shed 4 bases, with 9 bases lying between them. The CDR3 protein is CASSPMAYGYTF. The CDR3 coding sequence is TGTGCCAGCAGCCCCATGGCCTATGGCTACACCTTC.

In its sample, this clone was seen a few times. The rearrangement uses TRBV6-4 and TRBJ2-1, with 9 bases fitting TRBD2. The V gene's germline CDR1 is MRHNA and CDR2 SNTAGT. This CDR3 is built from 13 residues. J was trimmed by 7 bases and V by 4 bases; bases with no gene match: 2. The CDR3 DNA reads TGTGCCAGCAGTGCTAGCGGGGAGAATGAGCAGTTCTTC. Translation: CASSASGENEQFF.

This clone was counted only a few times. The chain uses TRBV2 and TRBJ1-1; D may be TRBD1 (5 bases). The germline V gene encodes CDR1 SNHLY and CDR2 FYNNEI. V lost 6 bases to trimming and J lost 3 bases, with 23 bases between them. The CDR3 is made up of 17 amino acids. CDR3 coding DNA: TGTGCCAGCAGGCTTAGGGCCGTCCTCAGGGATCACACTGAAGCTTTCTTT. This sequence encodes CASRLRAVLRDHTEAFF. Supplemented by reference TRBV2 and TRBJ1-1, the full variable domain reads EPEVTQTPSHQVTQMGQEVILRCVPISNHLYFYWYRQILGQKVEFLVSFYNNEISEKSEIFDDQFSVERPDGSNFTLKIRSTKLEDSAMYFCASRLRAVLRDHTEAFFGQGTRLTVV.

The chain combines TRBV5-1 with TRBJ1-4, with TRBD1 identical over 10 bases. The J segment lost 7 bases and the V segment lost 2 bases, leaving 8 bases of the junction unmatched. There are 16 residues in the CDR3. From germline, CDR1 is SGHRS and CDR2 YFSETQ. Here the CDR3 DNA reads TGCGCCAGCAGCTTCTCCTCCGGGACAGGGGTTGAAAAACTGTTTTTT. Encoded protein: CASSFSSGTGVEKLFF.

This chain links TRBV27 with TRBJ2-2; D call uncertain. The germline CDR1 and CDR2 sequences are MNHEY and SMNVEV (reference sequence). Deletions cut 5 bases from V and 4 bases from J, with 5 bases between. The CDR3 has 12 residues. As DNA, the CDR3 is TGTGCCAGCAGTAGCATCACCGGGGAGCTGTTTTTT. It translates to CASSSITGELFF.

The chain uses TRBV27 and TRBJ2-5; TRBD2 agrees at 7 bases. Germline values: CDR1 MNHEY, CDR2 SMNVEV (reference sequence). The CDR3 runs to 13 residues. CDR3 residues: CATHPAGEETQYF. The CDR3, as DNA: TGTGCGACGCACCCCGCGGGAGAAGAGACCCAGTACTTC.

The gene calls are TRBV6-1 and TRBJ2-1, with 9 positions matching TRBD2. This CDR3 spans 15 amino acids. The junction had 5 bases not matched to a gene; V was cut back by 1 base and J by 7 bases. Germline CDR1 reads MNHNS; CDR2 reads SASEGT. The CDR3 coding sequence is TGTGCCAGCAGTGAAGTCAGCGGGGGGAGGAATGAGCAGTTCTTC. Protein sequence: CASSEVSGGRNEQFF.

Only a few counts were recorded for this clone. The rearrangement uses TRBV11-3 and TRBJ2-1; 14 nucleotides match TRBD2. Germline trimming cut 4 bases from V and 7 bases from J; bases unmatched to any gene: 6. The CDR3 is 16 amino acids. CDR1 and CDR2 from the germline V gene are SGHNT and YENEEA. The chain's CDR3 is CASSSRLAGGLNEQFF. In nucleotides, the CDR3 is TGTGCCAGCAGCTCTCGACTAGCGGGAGGGTTGAATGAGCAGTTCTTC.

The chain is built from TRBV11-2 and TRBJ1-1; 8 bases are a match to TRBD1. The V gene end was trimmed by 6 bases and the J gene end by 3 bases; junction bases not matched to a gene: 12. Germline values: CDR1 SGHAT, CDR2 FQNNGV. The length of the CDR3 is 16 residues. In nucleotides, the CDR3 is TGTGCCAGCAGTTCCATCAGGGGGCTCGGGTACACTGAAGCTTTCTTT. This translates into CASSSIRGLGYTEAFF.

The V gene is TRBV30, the J gene TRBJ2-7; 9 positions match TRBD1. CDR1 and CDR2 from the germline V gene are GTSNPN and SVGIG (reference sequence). This CDR3 contains 12 residues. Losses at the gene ends were 5 bases for V and 2 bases for J; bases not matched to a gene: 1. CDR3 nucleotides: TGTGCCTGGGGGACAGGGACCTACGAGCAGTACTTC. Its translation is CAWGTGTYEQYF.

This chain connects TRBV6-5 to TRBJ1-6; no clear D gene. V dropped 6 bases and J dropped 10 bases, with 19 bases sitting between them. Germline V CDR1 and CDR2: MNHEY, SVGAGI. This CDR3 comprises 15 residues. CDR3: CASRPPGSDRSPLHF. For the CDR3, the DNA is TGTGCCAGCAGACCCCCGGGGAGCGATCGGTCACCCCTCCACTTT.

The rearrangement uses TRBV11-2 and TRBJ1-1; a weak D match, TRBD1 (6 bases). CDR1 is SGHAT, CDR2 FQNNGV, per germline. The CDR3 runs 14 residues. Trimming cost V 3 bases and J 4 bases, with 12 bases left between them. The DNA for the CDR3 is TGTGCCAGCAGCTTCACAGGGCAGGGCACTGAAGCTTTCTTT. It translates to CASSFTGQGTEAFF.

In regard to this clone: Additional DNA sequences in this sample encode the identical CDR3. The rearrangement uses TRBV5-1 and TRBJ2-1; 7 nucleotides line up with TRBD1. J lost 3 bases, V lost 0 bases, and 3 bases had no gene match. This CDR3 comprises 15 residues. Germline V lookup: CDR1 SGHRS, CDR2 YFSETQ. CDR3: CASSLGQGVYNEQFF. In DNA form, the CDR3 reads TGCGCCAGCAGCTTGGGTCAGGGGGTCTACAATGAGCAGTTCTTC.

The chain carries TRBV6-4 and TRBJ2-2; 7 positions match TRBD1. Germline loops: CDR1 MRHNA, CDR2 SNTAGT. CDR3 size: 16 residues. V shed 4 bases and J 4 bases; nucleotides not matched to a gene: 9. CDR3 in amino acids: CASSGDSSGSTGELFF. For the CDR3, the DNA is TGTGCCAGCAGTGGGGACAGCTCGGGAAGCACCGGGGAGCTGTTTTTT.

This clone has more than one count but fewer than ten. This chain connects TRBV5-1 to TRBJ1-5; TRBD1 matches at 7 bases. There are 15 residues in the CDR3. The J segment lost 4 bases and the V segment lost 4 bases, leaving 8 bases of the junction unmatched. The germline CDR1 and CDR2 sequences are SGHRS and YFSETQ. The CDR3: CASSLWTGPNQPQHF. The CDR3 DNA follows: TGCGCCAGCAGCCTATGGACAGGACCTAATCAGCCCCAGCATTTT.

The rearrangement links TRBV7-2 to TRBJ2-7; D is undetermined. Trimming removed 0 bases from V and 3 bases from J, with 9 bases in between. Germline assignment: CDR1 SGHTA and CDR2 FQGNSA. This CDR3 contains 14 residues. The CDR3 spells CASSLALGGYEQYF. CDR3 in DNA: TGTGCCAGCAGCTTAGCGCTAGGTGGCTACGAGCAGTACTTC.

The chain employs TRBV7-8 and TRBJ2-1; 7 nucleotides line up with TRBD1. The V gene's germline CDR1 is SGHVS and CDR2 FQNEAQ. Unmatched junction bases numbered 4, after V lost 2 bases and J lost 0 bases. The CDR3 consists of 16 residues. The CDR3 DNA follows: TGTGCCAGCAGCTTACAGGGGGACAGCTCCTACAATGAGCAGTTCTTC. Translating it yields CASSLQGDSSYNEQFF. The whole variable domain, filled in from reference TRBV7-8 and TRBJ2-1, reads GAGVSQSPRYKVAKRGQDVALRCDPISGHVSLFWYQQALGQGPEFLTYFQNEAQLDKSGLPSDRFFAERPEGSVSTLKIQRTQQEDSAVYLCASSLQGDSSYNEQFFGPGTRLTVL.